This T cell receptor (beta chain) comes out of a study of cytomegalovirus exposure and HLA in healthy donors. Whole-study findings and limits: The majority of TCR sequences were rare, yet some public TCRs appeared in many donors. The study designated 150 to 200 TCR beta chains cytomegalovirus-associated.

With regard to this clone: The antigen remains undetermined.

Using immunoSEQ multiplex PCR, the repertoire was profiled, and TCRdb retains in-frame clones only, with some absent. The profile shows over 45,000 clones, more than 80% of them singletons. The receptor was isolated from a woman aged 18-35 years in good health and CMV-seronegative. Sequencing input: PBMCs.

CDR3 nucleotides: TGTGCCAGCAGTGTGACAAAAGCCACGCAGTATTTT. Translated: CASSVTKATQYF. The genes are TRBV2 and TRBJ2-3; D uncertain. V lost 4 bases to trimming and J lost 9 bases, with 11 bases between them. The CDR3 loop spans 12 amino acids. From germline, CDR1 is SNHLY and CDR2 FYNNEI. The full variable domain, rest sourced from reference TRBV2 and TRBJ2-3, is EPEVTQTPSHQVTQMGQEVILRCVPISNHLYFYWYRQILGQKVEFLVSFYNNEISEKSEIFDDQFSVERPDGSNFTLKIRSTKLEDSAMYFCASSVTKATQYFGPGTRLTVL.